The 19 T cell receptor beta chains given below trace back to one sample, sequenced in a study of lymphopenia after photon versus proton radiotherapy (dated by TCRdb to about 2019). Receptor libraries were prepared by the immunoSEQ multiplex PCR assay. TCRdb took over this immuneACCESS table, retaining in-frame rearrangements with V and J assigned. Such tables are incomplete; in checked studies, under half of the missing clones stem from an unresolved V gene, and the remainder is unexplained. The sample has 40,000 to 45,000 clones on record, about four fifths of them singletons. The ten largest clones represent around a quarter of the sample. Specimen: peripheral blood, collected from a patient treated with proton-based radiotherapy. These receptors were taken from a woman in her seventies with pancreatic cancer.

The chain carries TRBV19 and TRBJ1-5; weak D call: TRBD1 (6 bases). Germline CDR1 is LNHDA and CDR2 is SQIVND (reference sequence). Trimming shortened V by 10 bases and J by 5 bases, and 18 bases separated the two germline ends. CDR3 length equals 14 residues. The CDR3 bases are TGTGCCACCGAGGGGGTCAGGAGTGATCAGCCCCAGCATTTT. Translating it yields CATEGVRSDQPQHF. Full variable domain (remainder filled in from reference TRBV19 and TRBJ1-5): DGGITQSPKYLFRKEGQNVTLSCEQNLNHDAMYWYRQDPGQGLRLIYYSQIVNDFQKGDIAEGYSVSREKKESFPLTVTSAQKNPTAFYLCATEGVRSDQPQHFGDGTRLSIL.

The CDR3 sequence: CASSMGRGAYTDTQYF. The CDR3 DNA sequence: TGCGCCAGCAGTATGGGTCGCGGAGCCTACACAGATACGCAGTATTTT. The gene calls are TRBV4-3 and TRBJ2-3; no clear D gene. Trimming took off 6 bases at V and 2 bases at J, with 18 bases between the two ends. The germline V gene has CDR1 LGHNA and CDR2 YSLEER. This CDR3 region has 16 residues.

The CDR3 loop reads CASRYRYTGELFF. CDR3 in DNA: TGTGCCAGTAGATACAGATACACCGGGGAGCTGTTTTTT. The chain recombines TRBV19 with TRBJ2-2, with D unresolved. Germline CDR1 reads LNHDA; CDR2 reads SQIVND (reference sequence). V lost 6 bases and J lost 3, with 8 bases in between. The CDR3 extends over 13 amino acids.

The rearrangement joins TRBV4-1 to TRBJ1-5; 7 bases align to TRBD1. Germline V gene data show CDR1 as MGHRA and CDR2 as YSYEKL. After removal of 4 bases from V and 4 bases from J, the junction contained 4 bases not matched to a gene. The CDR3 runs 14 residues. CDR3 bases: TGCGCCAGCAGCCGAGAACAGGGGAATCAGCCCCAGCATTTT. Amino acid sequence: CASSREQGNQPQHF.

This rearrangement joins TRBV7-9 to TRBJ1-2; the D gene is possibly TRBD1 (5 bases). V lost 5 bases, J lost 2 bases, and 9 bases lay in between. Germline CDR1 SEHNR, CDR2 FQNEAQ (reference sequence). There are 13 residues in the CDR3. The CDR3 region has the DNA TGTGCCAGCAGCCCGGACACCAACTATGGCTACACCTTC. Protein: CASSPDTNYGYTF.

This clone was seen just once. J is TRBJ2-6 and V is TRBV30; D is ambiguous. CDR1 and CDR2 (germline): GTSNPN, SVGIG (reference sequence). This CDR3 has 15 residues. Trimming pared 3 bases from V and 0 bases from J, leaving 9 bases between. Here the CDR3 reads CAWRKQSSGANVLTF. The CDR3 coding sequence is TGTGCCTGGAGGAAGCAGTCCTCTGGGGCCAACGTCCTGACTTTC.

This clone is a singleton in its sample. V and J are TRBV7-9 and TRBJ2-1, with 8 positions matching TRBD2. CDR3 length: 16 amino acids. V shed 5 bases, J shed 9 bases, and the junction held 15 bases outside the gene matches. CDR1 is SEHNR, CDR2 FQNEAQ, per germline (reference sequence). In DNA form, the CDR3 reads TGTGCCAGCAGCCCTACTATAAGCGGGAGTATAAGTGAGCAGTTCTTC. It specifies CASSPTISGSISEQFF.

The chain has TRBV5-3 and TRBJ2-7; D is ambiguous. TRBV5-3 is flagged as an ORF with uncertain function. The CDR3 has 12 amino acids. The V end was cut by 4 bases, the J end by 0 bases, with 5 bases between. This chain's CDR3 is CARSADSYEQYF. The CDR3 DNA follows: TGTGCCAGAAGCGCCGACTCCTACGAGCAGTACTTC.

This chain connects TRBV14 to TRBJ1-3; D is unclear. CDR1 and CDR2 (germline): SGHDN, FVKESK. Trimming stripped 4 bases from V and 0 bases from J, with 13 bases between. This CDR3 has 16 residues. The CDR3: CASSLKKGASGNTIYF. The CDR3 DNA reads as TGTGCCAGCAGCCTCAAAAAGGGCGCCTCTGGAAACACCATATATTTT.

This chain joins TRBV29-1 and TRBJ2-2, with D tentatively TRBD2 (6 bases). Trimming cost V 7 bases and J 4 bases, with 10 bases left between them. Germline V CDR1 and CDR2: SQVTM, ANQGSEA. CDR3 length: 12 amino acids. CDR3 sequence (DNA): TGCAGCGCCCAGGGAGGCACCGGGGAGCTGTTTTTT. It translates to CSAQGGTGELFF.

The table lists this clone with a count of one. The chain couples TRBV7-6 to TRBJ2-5; D tentatively fits TRBD1 or TRBD2 (5 bases each). Germline V CDR1 and CDR2: SGHVS, FNYEAQ. Trimming took 1 base from V and 2 from J, leaving 11 bases between them. The CDR3 sequence is 15 residues long. The CDR3 bases are TGTGCCAGCAGCTTAGGGGGGAGAGCTCAAGAGACCCAGTACTTC. This codes for CASSLGGRAQETQYF.

The CDR3 reads CASSQRGTSGTDTQYF. The CDR3 nucleotides are TGCGCCAGCAGCCAAAGGGGGACTAGCGGCACAGATACGCAGTATTTT. The J gene is TRBJ2-3, the V gene TRBV4-3, with TRBD2 matching over 10 bases. Trimming removed 2 bases from V and 1 base from J; junction bases left unmatched: 3. The CDR3 contains 16 residues. Germline values: CDR1 LGHNA, CDR2 YSLEER.

A few counts support this clone. V gene TRBV5-4 combines with J gene TRBJ1-3; TRBD1 matches at 8 bases. The CDR3 sequence is 14 residues long. Unmatched junction bases numbered 0, after V lost 0 bases and J lost 4 bases. Germline V gene lookup returns CDR1 SGHNT and CDR2 YYREEE (reference sequence). The CDR3 DNA follows: TGTGCCAGCAGCTTGGGGGACAGGGGAAACACCATATATTTT. Protein: CASSLGDRGNTIYF. Full variable domain (outside the CDR3, taken from reference TRBV5-4 and TRBJ1-3): ETGVTQSPTHLIKTRGQQVTLRCSSQSGHNTVSWYQQALGQGPQFIFQYYREEENGRGNFPPRFSGLQFPNYSSELNVNALELDDSALYLCASSLGDRGNTIYFGEGSWLTVV.

This chain links TRBV2 with TRBJ2-1, with 9 nucleotides matching TRBD2. Germline lookup yields CDR1 SNHLY and CDR2 FYNNEI. The V gene end was trimmed by 3 bases and the J gene end by 7 bases; junction bases not matched to a gene: 16. The CDR3 extends over 18 amino acids. The CDR3 here is CASSDKGAGGPYENEQFF. CDR3 sequence (DNA): TGTGCCAGCAGTGATAAAGGGGCGGGAGGGCCCTATGAAAATGAGCAGTTCTTC.

The chain is built from TRBV19 and TRBJ1-1, with D perhaps matching TRBD1 (5 bases). The CDR3 totals 14 residues. V lost 7 bases and J lost 0, with 12 bases in between. Germline V CDR1 and CDR2: LNHDA, SQIVND (reference sequence). The CDR3 DNA is TGTGCCAGTACTACACAGGCATTGAACACTGAAGCTTTCTTT. It yields the protein CASTTQALNTEAFF. Complete variable domain (other parts from reference TRBV19 and TRBJ1-1): DGGITQSPKYLFRKEGQNVTLSCEQNLNHDAMYWYRQDPGQGLRLIYYSQIVNDFQKGDIAEGYSVSREKKESFPLTVTSAQKNPTAFYLCASTTQALNTEAFFGQGTRLTVV.

This rearrangement joins TRBV7-2 to TRBJ2-5; the D gene is possibly TRBD1 (7 bases). Trimming took 7 bases from V and 1 from J, leaving 16 bases between them. CDR1 SGHTA and CDR2 FQGNSA come from the germline V gene. The CDR3 loop spans 15 amino acids. CDR3 sequence reads: CASTRDSGLQETQYF. CDR3 bases: TGTGCCAGCACCCGGGACAGCGGGCTCCAAGAGACCCAGTACTTC.

The chain uses TRBV7-2 and TRBJ2-1, with 12 bases matching TRBD2. Trimming removed 2 bases from V and 5 bases from J; junction bases left unmatched: 1. The CDR3 consists of 15 residues. The germline V gene encodes CDR1 SGHTA and CDR2 FQGNSA. CDR3 nucleotide sequence: TGTGCCAGCAGCTTACTAGCGGGAGGGAACAATGAGCAGTTCTTC. Amino acid sequence: CASSLLAGGNNEQFF.

The chain combines TRBV6-1 with TRBJ1-6; 10 nucleotides agree with TRBD1. V shed 6 bases and J 9 bases; nucleotides not matched to a gene: 8. CDR1 is MNHNS, CDR2 SASEGT, per germline. This CDR3 is built from 15 residues. Written as DNA, the CDR3 is TGTGCCAGCAGCCCGGGGACAGGGGTTTCTTCACCCCTCCACTTT. Protein sequence: CASSPGTGVSSPLHF.

This clone appeared a single time. The CDR3 here is CASSYALAGVETQYF. The CDR3 DNA sequence: TGTGCCAGCAGTTACGCACTAGCGGGAGTAGAGACCCAGTACTTC. The V and J genes are TRBV6-5 and TRBJ2-5, with TRBD2 matching over 11 bases. CDR1 is MNHEY, CDR2 SVGAGI, per germline. V was pared by 2 bases and J by 4 bases, with 3 bases of the junction left unmatched. This CDR3 contains 15 residues.